This TCR beta chain was sequenced during a study of OX40 agonist ivuxolimab in advanced cancers. Overall study: In three patients, partial responses were observed, one with hepatocellular carcinoma and two with cutaneous melanoma.

TCRdb's copy holds only in-frame clones and misses some; the assay was immunoSEQ multiplex PCR. This sample has about 70,000 clones, with about 90% found just once. Of note for this clone: The antigen is unknown.

Study-level findings and limits: Determination of antigen specificity was not performed for the expanded peripheral T cells. Some of the nonresponding patients also showed low levels of normalized T-cell clonal expansion.

Specimen: CD4+ or CD8+ T cells sorted from blood, collected in a trial of the OX40 agonist ivuxolimab. The sequence came from an adult with an advanced solid tumor such as melanoma, head and neck, liver or kidney cancer.

CDR3 protein: CASSETSGADTQYF. CDR3 bases: TGTGCCAGCAGCGAGACTAGCGGGGCAGATACGCAGTATTTT. V and J are TRBV9 and TRBJ2-3, with 11 bases that match TRBD2. The V gene end was trimmed by 3 bases and the J gene end by 4 bases; junction bases not matched to a gene: 1. This CDR3 region has 14 residues. The germline V gene has CDR1 SGDLS and CDR2 YYNGEE.